The table lists the clone carrying this TCR beta chain with many counts. Its antigen remains unknown. This record comes from a study of early T cells in non-severe SARS-CoV-2 infection. Study in general: Bulk RNA taken from unsorted whole blood was sequenced, leaving chains unpaired.

General study points: VDJdb matching skewed toward anti-spike CD8 responses, missing private and CD4 specificities.

Attachment of unique molecular identifiers was made to individual cDNA molecules. TCRdb fed the 5' RACE reads into MiXCR, producing one record per CDR3 protein. The repertoire has 25,000 to 35,000 distinct CDR3 sequences, 3.9% of them found once; the top ten carry approximately 8.2%. Germline V lookup: CDR1 MGHRA, CDR2 YSYEKL. The CDR3 consists of 18 residues. V gave up 0 bases and J gave up 1 base, with 16 bases separating them. This receptor was identified in an adult who was a healthcare worker with PCR-confirmed SARS-CoV-2 infection or an uninfected control (not recorded which). The genes are TRBV4-1 and TRBJ1-5; D remains unclear. The sequencing sample was made of whole blood. CDR3 residues: CASSQEGPYRSSNQPQHF. CDR3 sequence (DNA): TGCGCCAGCAGCCAAGAAGGGCCGTACAGAAGCAGCAATCAGCCCCAGCATTTT.